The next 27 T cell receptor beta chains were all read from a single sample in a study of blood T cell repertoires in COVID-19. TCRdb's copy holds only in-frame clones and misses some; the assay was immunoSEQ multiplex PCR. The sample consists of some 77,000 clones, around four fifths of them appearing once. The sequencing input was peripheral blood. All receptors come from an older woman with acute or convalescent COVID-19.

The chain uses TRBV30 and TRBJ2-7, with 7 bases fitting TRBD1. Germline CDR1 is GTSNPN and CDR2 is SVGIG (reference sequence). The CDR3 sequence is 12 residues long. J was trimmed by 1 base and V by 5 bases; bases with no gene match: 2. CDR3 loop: CAWSGQSYEQYF. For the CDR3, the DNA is TGTGCCTGGTCGGGACAGTCCTACGAGCAGTACTTC.

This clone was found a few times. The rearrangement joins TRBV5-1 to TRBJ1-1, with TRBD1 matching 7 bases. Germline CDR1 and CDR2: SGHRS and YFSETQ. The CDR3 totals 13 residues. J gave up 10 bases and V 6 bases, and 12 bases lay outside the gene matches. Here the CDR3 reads CASTSVDRTSAFF. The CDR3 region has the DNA TGCGCCAGCACCTCAGTGGACAGGACGTCAGCTTTCTTT.

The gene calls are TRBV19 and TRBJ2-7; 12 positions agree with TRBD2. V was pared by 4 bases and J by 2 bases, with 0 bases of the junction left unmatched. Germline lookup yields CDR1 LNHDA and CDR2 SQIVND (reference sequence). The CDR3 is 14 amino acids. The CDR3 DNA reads TGTGCCAGTAGTAGGACTAGCGGGACCTACGAGCAGTACTTC. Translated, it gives CASSRTSGTYEQYF.

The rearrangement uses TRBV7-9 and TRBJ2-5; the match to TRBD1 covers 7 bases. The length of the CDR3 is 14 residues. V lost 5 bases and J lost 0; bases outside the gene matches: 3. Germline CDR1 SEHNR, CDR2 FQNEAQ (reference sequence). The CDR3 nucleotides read TGTGCCAGCAGCAAGGGACAGTACCAAGAGACCCAGTACTTC. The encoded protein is CASSKGQYQETQYF.

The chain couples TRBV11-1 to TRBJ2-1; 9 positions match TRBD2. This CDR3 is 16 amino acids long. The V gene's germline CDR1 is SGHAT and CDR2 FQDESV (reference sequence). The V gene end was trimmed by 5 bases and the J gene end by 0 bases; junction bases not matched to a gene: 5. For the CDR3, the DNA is TGTGCCAGCAGCCCCTCTAGCGGGGACTCCTACAATGAGCAGTTCTTC. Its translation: CASSPSSGDSYNEQFF.

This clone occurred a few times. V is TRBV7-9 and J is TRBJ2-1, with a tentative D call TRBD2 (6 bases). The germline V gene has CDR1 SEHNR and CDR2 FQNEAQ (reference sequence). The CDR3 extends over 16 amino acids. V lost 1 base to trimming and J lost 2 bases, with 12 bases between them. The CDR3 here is CASSLVLGGTYNEQFF. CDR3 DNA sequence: TGTGCCAGCAGCTTAGTTCTTGGCGGGACCTACAATGAGCAGTTCTTC.

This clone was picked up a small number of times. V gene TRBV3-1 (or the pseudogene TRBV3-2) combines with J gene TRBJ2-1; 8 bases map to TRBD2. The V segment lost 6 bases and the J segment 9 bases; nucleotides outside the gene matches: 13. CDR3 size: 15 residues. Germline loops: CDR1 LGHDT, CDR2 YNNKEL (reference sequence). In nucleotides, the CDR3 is TGTGCCAGCAGTCCGGGACTAGGCCGTCTTAGTGAGCAGTTCTTC. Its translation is CASSPGLGRLSEQFF.

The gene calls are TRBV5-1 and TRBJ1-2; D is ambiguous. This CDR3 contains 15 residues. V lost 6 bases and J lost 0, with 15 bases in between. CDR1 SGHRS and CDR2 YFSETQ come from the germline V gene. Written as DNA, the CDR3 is TGCGCCAGCAAGGGAGAGGGAGGCCCTAACTATGGCTACACCTTC. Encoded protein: CASKGEGGPNYGYTF.

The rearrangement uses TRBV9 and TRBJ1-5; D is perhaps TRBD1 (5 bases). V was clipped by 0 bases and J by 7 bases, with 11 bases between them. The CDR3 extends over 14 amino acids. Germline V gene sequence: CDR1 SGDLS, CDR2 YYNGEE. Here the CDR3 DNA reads TGTGCCAGCAGCGTAGATGGGGCGGGACAGCCCCAGCATTTT. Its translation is CASSVDGAGQPQHF.

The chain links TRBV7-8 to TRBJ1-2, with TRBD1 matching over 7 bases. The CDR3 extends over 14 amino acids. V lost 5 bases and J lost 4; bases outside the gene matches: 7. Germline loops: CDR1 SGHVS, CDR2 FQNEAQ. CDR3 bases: TGTGCCAGCAGCCCCCGGGGACAGATCTATGGCTACACCTTC. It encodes CASSPRGQIYGYTF.

Here the CDR3 reads CASSRGLGTQETQYF. CDR3 coding DNA: TGTGCCAGTAGTAGGGGACTAGGTACCCAAGAGACCCAGTACTTC. V and J are TRBV19 and TRBJ2-5, with TRBD2 matching over 8 bases. The CDR3 runs to 15 residues. The V segment lost 4 bases and the J segment 1 base; nucleotides outside the gene matches: 5. Germline values: CDR1 LNHDA, CDR2 SQIVND (reference sequence).

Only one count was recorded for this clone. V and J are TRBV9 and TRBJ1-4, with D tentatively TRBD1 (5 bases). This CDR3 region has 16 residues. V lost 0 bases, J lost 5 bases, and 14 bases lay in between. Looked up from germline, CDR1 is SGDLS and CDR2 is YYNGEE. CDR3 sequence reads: CASSVGQGLWNEKLFF. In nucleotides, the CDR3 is TGTGCCAGCAGCGTAGGCCAGGGATTGTGGAATGAAAAACTGTTTTTT.

The CDR3 is CASSYTLALGTDTQYF. The CDR3 DNA follows: TGTGCCAGCAGCTACACTCTAGCACTCGGCACAGATACGCAGTATTTT. The rearrangement joins TRBV11-2 to TRBJ2-3, with D perhaps TRBD2 (5 bases). Germline values: CDR1 SGHAT, CDR2 FQNNGV. Trimming removed 4 bases from V and 1 base from J, with 15 bases in between. The length of the CDR3 is 16 residues. The whole variable domain, remainder taken from reference TRBV11-2 and TRBJ2-3, is EAGVAQSPRYKIIEKRQSVAFWCNPISGHATLYWYQQILGQGPKLLIQFQNNGVVDDSQLPKDRFSAERLKGVDSTLKIQPAKLEDSAVYLCASSYTLALGTDTQYFGPGTRLTVL.

The CDR3 region has the DNA TGTGCCAGCAGCTCACAAAGCGTCTCACCCCTCCACTTT. The encoded protein is CASSSQSVSPLHF. V is TRBV5-6 and J is TRBJ1-6, with D unresolved. The CDR3 spans 13 residues. Deletions cut 3 bases from V and 10 bases from J, with 11 bases between. Germline loops: CDR1 SGHDT, CDR2 YYEEEE.

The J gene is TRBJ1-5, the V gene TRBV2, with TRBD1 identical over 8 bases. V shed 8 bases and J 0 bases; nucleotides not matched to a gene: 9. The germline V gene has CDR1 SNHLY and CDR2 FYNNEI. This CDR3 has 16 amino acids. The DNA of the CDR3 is TGTGCCAGCTCGGGACAGGCGAGATATAGCAATCAGCCCCAGCATTTT. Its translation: CASSGQARYSNQPQHF.

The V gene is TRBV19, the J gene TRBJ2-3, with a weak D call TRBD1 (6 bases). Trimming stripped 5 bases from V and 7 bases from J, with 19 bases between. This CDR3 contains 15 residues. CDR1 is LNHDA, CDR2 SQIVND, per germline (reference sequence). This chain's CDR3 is CASSAGRGFSNTQYF. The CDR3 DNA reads TGTGCCAGTAGTGCCGGCAGGGGTTTTTCAAATACGCAGTATTTT.

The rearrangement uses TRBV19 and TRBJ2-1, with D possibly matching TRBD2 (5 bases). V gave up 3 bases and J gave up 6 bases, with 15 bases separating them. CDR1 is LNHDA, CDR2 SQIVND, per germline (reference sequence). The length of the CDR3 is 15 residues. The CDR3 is CASSMLQAEGNEQFF. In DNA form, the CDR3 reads TGTGCCAGTAGTATGTTGCAGGCCGAGGGCAATGAGCAGTTCTTC.

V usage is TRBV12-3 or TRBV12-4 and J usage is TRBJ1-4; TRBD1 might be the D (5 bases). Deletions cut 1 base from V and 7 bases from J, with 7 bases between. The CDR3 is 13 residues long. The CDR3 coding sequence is TGTGCCAGCAGTTTAGATACAGGTGAAAAACTGTTTTTT. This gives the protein CASSLDTGEKLFF.

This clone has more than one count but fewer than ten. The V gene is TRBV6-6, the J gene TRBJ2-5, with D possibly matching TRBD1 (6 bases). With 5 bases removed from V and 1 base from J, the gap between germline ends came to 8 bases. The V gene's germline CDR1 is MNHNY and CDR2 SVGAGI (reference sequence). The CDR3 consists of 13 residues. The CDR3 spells CASSTGTQETQYF. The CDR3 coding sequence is TGTGCCAGCAGTACAGGGACCCAAGAGACCCAGTACTTC.

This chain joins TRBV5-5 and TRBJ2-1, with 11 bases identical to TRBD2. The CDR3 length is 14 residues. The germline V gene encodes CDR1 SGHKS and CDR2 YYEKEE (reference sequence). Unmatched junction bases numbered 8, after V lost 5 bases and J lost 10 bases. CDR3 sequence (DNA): TGTGCCAGCAGTTTAGCGGGAGGGCGGCAGGAGCAGTTCTTC. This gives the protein CASSLAGGRQEQFF.

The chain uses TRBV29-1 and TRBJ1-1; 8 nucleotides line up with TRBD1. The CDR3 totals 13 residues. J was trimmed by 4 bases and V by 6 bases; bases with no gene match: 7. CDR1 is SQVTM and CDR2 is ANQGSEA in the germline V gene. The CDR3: CSVDTTGGTEAFF. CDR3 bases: TGCAGCGTCGATACTACAGGGGGCACTGAAGCTTTCTTT.

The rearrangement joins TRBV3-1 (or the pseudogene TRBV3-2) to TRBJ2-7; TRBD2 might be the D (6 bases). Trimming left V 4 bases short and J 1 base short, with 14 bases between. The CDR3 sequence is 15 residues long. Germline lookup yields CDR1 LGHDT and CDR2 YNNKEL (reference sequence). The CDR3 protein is CASSLGTVVSYEQYF. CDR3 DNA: TGTGCCAGCAGCCTTGGGACTGTCGTATCCTACGAGCAGTACTTC.

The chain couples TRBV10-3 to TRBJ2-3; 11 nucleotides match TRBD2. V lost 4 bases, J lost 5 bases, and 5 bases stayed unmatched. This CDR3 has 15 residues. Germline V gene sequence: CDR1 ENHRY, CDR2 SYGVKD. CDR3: CAISGLAGGQDTQYF. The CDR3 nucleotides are TGTGCCATCAGTGGTTTAGCGGGAGGGCAAGATACGCAGTATTTT.

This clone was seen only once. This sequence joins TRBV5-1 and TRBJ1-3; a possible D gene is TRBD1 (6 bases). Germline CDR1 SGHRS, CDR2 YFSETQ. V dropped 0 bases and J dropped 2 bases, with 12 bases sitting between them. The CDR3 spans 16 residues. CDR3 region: CASSLEGGRAGNTIYF. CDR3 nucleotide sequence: TGCGCCAGCAGCTTGGAGGGGGGGCGAGCTGGAAACACCATATATTTT.

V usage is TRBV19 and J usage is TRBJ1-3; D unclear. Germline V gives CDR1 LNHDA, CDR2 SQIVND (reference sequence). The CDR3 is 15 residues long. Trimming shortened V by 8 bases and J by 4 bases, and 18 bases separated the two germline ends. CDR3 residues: CASLATGIGGNTIYF. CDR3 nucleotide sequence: TGTGCCAGTTTGGCGACGGGGATCGGCGGAAACACCATATATTTT.

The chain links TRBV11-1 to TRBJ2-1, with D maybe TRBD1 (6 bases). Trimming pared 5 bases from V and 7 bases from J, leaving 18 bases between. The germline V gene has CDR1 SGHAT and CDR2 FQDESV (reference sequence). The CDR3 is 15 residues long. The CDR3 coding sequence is TGTGCCAGCAGCGAGAGGACAGAATTTGGGAATGAGCAGTTCTTC. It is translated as CASSERTEFGNEQFF.

The CDR3 here is CATSTGLAGTEQYF. In nucleotides, the CDR3 is TGTGCCACCAGTACGGGACTAGCGGGAACCGAGCAGTACTTC. J is TRBJ2-7 and V is TRBV15; 13 bases agree with TRBD2. The length of the CDR3 is 14 residues. V lost 6 bases to trimming and J lost 6 bases; unmatched junction nucleotides: 5. Germline CDR1 LNHNV, CDR2 YYDKDF (reference sequence).